The 17 T cell receptor beta chains below were found in one sample sequenced in a study of EBV T-cell therapy then PD-1 blockade in nasopharyngeal carcinoma. Treatment described: AdE1-LMPpoly-expanded autologous EBV-specific T-cell therapy followed by anti-PD-1 nivolumab. The antigens of these receptors remain unknown. Profiling relied on immunoSEQ multiplex PCR, and the TCRdb table lists in-frame clones only, not all of them. The data show 25,000 or so clones, around 82% seen once. Specimen: CD8+ T cells from blood, collected at approximately day 60 from a patient whose treatment included autologous EBV-specific T cells and nivolumab. These receptors were taken from a man aged 35 to 55 with nasopharyngeal carcinoma.

This clone was found once. The gene calls are TRBV4-3 and TRBJ2-1, with 9 bases identical to TRBD2. Per the germline V gene, CDR1 is LGHNA and CDR2 is YSLEER. The CDR3 has 16 amino acids. The ends lost 4 bases at V and 6 bases at J; junction bases unmatched: 10. The CDR3 DNA is TGCGCCAGCAGCCGAACTCTAGCGGGGACAATCAATGAGCAGTTCTTC. It specifies CASSRTLAGTINEQFF.

The chain employs TRBV28 and TRBJ2-3; D might be TRBD2 (6 bases). The V end lost 2 bases, the J end lost 1 base, and 7 bases lay between the germline ends. Germline-derived CDR1 and CDR2 are MDHEN and SYDVKM. The CDR3 is 14 residues long. The CDR3: CASSLQRGTDTQYF. The CDR3 coding sequence is TGTGCCAGCAGTTTACAGCGGGGCACAGATACGCAGTATTTT.

This chain links TRBV3-1 (or the pseudogene TRBV3-2) with TRBJ2-6; D possibly corresponds to TRBD2 (5 bases). Trimming pared 7 bases from V and 2 bases from J, leaving 12 bases between. The CDR3 extends over 15 amino acids. CDR1 is LGHDT and CDR2 is YNNKEL in the germline V gene (reference sequence). CDR3 nucleotide sequence: TGTGCCAGCAACGGGGTAGGCGCTGGGGCCAACGTCCTGACTTTC. Its protein product is CASNGVGAGANVLTF.

V usage is TRBV7-2 and J usage is TRBJ2-4; possibly TRBD1 or TRBD2 for D (5 bases each). Germline loops: CDR1 SGHTA, CDR2 FQGNSA. The CDR3 consists of 16 residues. V was cut by 5 bases and J by 0 bases, with 14 bases left in between. The CDR3 DNA is TGTGCCAGCAGCCTCTCCGGGACGGTAGCCAAAAACATTCAGTACTTC. Amino acids: CASSLSGTVAKNIQYF.

This clone appeared once. CDR3 DNA: TGTGCCACCAGTGATTTGTGGGACAGTGGAAACACCATATATTTT. Its protein is CATSDLWDSGNTIYF. The chain employs TRBV24-1 and TRBJ1-3; 7 bases are shared with TRBD1. The germline gives CDR1 KGHDR, CDR2 SFDVKD. J lost 3 bases, V lost 0 bases, and 1 base had no gene match. There are 15 residues in the CDR3.

A few counts support this clone. CDR3 amino acids: CASSLNGPTGELFF. The CDR3 bases are TGTGCCAGCAGCCTAAACGGACCCACCGGGGAGCTGTTTTTT. The rearrangement uses TRBV7-3 and TRBJ2-2, with unresolved D. Trimming removed 5 bases at V and 4 bases at J, with 11 bases between. From germline, CDR1 is SGHTA and CDR2 FQGTGA. The CDR3 runs to 14 residues. Using reference TRBV7-3 and TRBJ2-2 for the parts outside the CDR3, the full variable domain is GAGVSQTPSNKVTEKGKYVELRCDPISGHTALYWYRQSLGQGPEFLIYFQGTGAADDSGLPNDRFFAVRPEGSVSTLKIQRTERGDSAVYLCASSLNGPTGELFFGEGSRLTVL.

There are a few counts of this clone. The chain carries TRBV28 and TRBJ1-5; no firm D call. V shed 4 bases and J shed 5 bases, with 15 bases lying between them. Germline CDR1 and CDR2: MDHEN and SYDVKM. This CDR3 region has 15 residues. The CDR3 DNA follows: TGTGCCAGCAGTTCCCTCGAGACCCCGTATCAGCCCCAGCATTTT. Its protein is CASSSLETPYQPQHF.

The chain carries TRBV6-4 and TRBJ1-5; D not resolved. Trimming removed 4 bases from V and 1 base from J, with 5 bases in between. This CDR3 is built from 13 residues. The germline V gene encodes CDR1 MRHNA and CDR2 SNTAGT. The CDR3 reads CASSVGSNQPQHF. The CDR3 coding sequence is TGTGCCAGCAGTGTGGGCAGCAATCAGCCCCAGCATTTT.

CDR3 coding DNA: TGCGCCAGCAGCCAAGATATAGGACAGGGGAGCGAAAAACTGTTTTTT. It yields the protein CASSQDIGQGSEKLFF. This chain uses TRBV4-3 with TRBJ1-4; TRBD1 agrees at 9 bases. The ends lost 0 bases at V and 8 bases at J; junction bases unmatched: 7. Germline V CDR1 and CDR2: LGHNA, YSLEER. The CDR3 is 16 residues long.

The V and J genes are TRBV7-9 and TRBJ2-1, with D perhaps TRBD1 or TRBD2 (5 bases each). Per the germline V gene, CDR1 is SEHNR and CDR2 is FQNEAQ (reference sequence). The CDR3 has 14 residues. Trimming stripped 5 bases from V and 10 bases from J, with 18 bases between. The chain's CDR3 is CASSGTGGRSEQFF. As DNA, the CDR3 is TGTGCCAGCAGCGGGACGGGCGGCAGGAGCGAGCAGTTCTTC.

The chain carries TRBV10-3 and TRBJ1-2; D might be TRBD1 (6 bases). Germline V gives CDR1 ENHRY, CDR2 SYGVKD. The CDR3 consists of 14 residues. The V gene lost 0 bases and the J gene lost 7 bases, with 12 bases spanning the gap. In nucleotides, the CDR3 is TGTGCCATCAGTGAGTCGACGGGACATACTGGCTACACCTTC. This encodes CAISESTGHTGYTF.

In the case of this clone: The germline gene is not matched at one end of the junction; a read error may be the cause. V usage is TRBV5-8 and J usage is TRBJ1-2, with 10 bases matching TRBD1. The CDR3 runs 16 residues. Germline V gene sequence: CDR1 SGHTS, CDR2 YDEGEE. The CDR3 spells CASSPTPGQGSYDYTF. CDR3 DNA: TGTGCCAGCAGCCCTACACCGGGACAGGGGAGCTATGACTACACCTTC.

The chain's CDR3 is CASSLEGGTEAFF. The CDR3 DNA follows: TGTGCCAGCAGCTTAGAAGGGGGCACTGAAGCTTTCTTT. The chain employs TRBV7-8 and TRBJ1-1; D might be TRBD1 (6 bases). CDR1 and CDR2 (germline): SGHVS, FQNEAQ. The CDR3 loop spans 13 amino acids. Trimming took 1 base from V and 4 from J, leaving 7 bases between them.

The chain has TRBV27 and TRBJ1-1; tentatively, D is TRBD1 (6 bases). Germline CDR1 is MNHEY and CDR2 is SMNVEV (reference sequence). The CDR3 length is 15 residues. The V gene lost 6 bases and the J gene lost 6 bases, with 20 bases spanning the gap. CDR3 in amino acids: CASSRPRRGIAEAFF. The CDR3 bases are TGTGCCAGCAGCCGCCCCCGCAGGGGTATAGCTGAAGCTTTCTTT.

The chain has TRBV4-3 and TRBJ2-5; possibly TRBD1 for D (5 bases). V dropped 0 bases and J dropped 3 bases, with 11 bases sitting between them. Looked up from germline, CDR1 is LGHNA and CDR2 is YSLEER. This CDR3 is 15 amino acids long. The CDR3 DNA reads as TGCGCCAGCAGCCAAGATAGGGCAGGGAAAGAGACCCAGTACTTC. It yields the protein CASSQDRAGKETQYF.

The V gene is TRBV9, the J gene TRBJ1-2; unclear D gene. V lost 0 bases and J 9 bases, leaving 9 bases between the germline ends. Germline values: CDR1 SGDLS, CDR2 YYNGEE. The CDR3 totals 12 residues. CDR3 residues: CASSVEAGRYTF. Here the CDR3 DNA reads TGTGCCAGCAGCGTAGAAGCCGGACGCTACACCTTC.

The V call is TRBV7-9, the J call TRBJ2-3, with D possibly called TRBD1 or TRBD2 (5 bases each). Germline CDR1 SEHNR, CDR2 FQNEAQ (reference sequence). V was pared by 5 bases and J by 4 bases, with 22 bases between. This CDR3 comprises 17 residues. The CDR3 DNA follows: TGTGCCAGCAGCCAAGGGACGGGCGTTGAGTACGCAGATACGCAGTATTTT. Its protein product is CASSQGTGVEYADTQYF.